The rows below give T cell receptor beta chains drawn from one sample of a study of CD8+ T cells in alopecia areata. TCRdb's copy holds only in-frame clones and misses some; the assay was immunoSEQ multiplex PCR. The sample has roughly 280,000 clones; 60% are singletons. Sequencing used CD4+ T cells sorted from blood, obtained at roughly week 53, from a patient treated with tofacitinib. Every receptor here comes from a human donor with alopecia areata. The CDR3 runs from the conserved cysteine through the conserved F or W. Each record gives: D gene, clone size, CDR3 length, J gene, V gene, CDR3 DNA, CDR3 protein. D genes are given only for firm matches. Not all rows give a size; the values are once, few, many and, for expanded clones, a class.

>NA|NA|15|TRBJ2-3|TRBV30
TGTGCCTGGGGCCGGCGGCAGGGGAATGCAGATACGCAGTATTTT
CAWGRRQGNADTQYF
>NA|few|13|TRBJ1-4|TRBV29-1
TGCAGCGTTGAACATGGAGGGAATGAAAAACTGTTTTTT
CSVEHGGNEKLFF
>TRBD2|NA|15|TRBJ2-3|TRBV6-6
TGTGCCAGCGTCCGTAGCGGGGGGGGGACAGATACGCAGTATTTT
CASVRSGGGTDTQYF
>NA|NA|12|TRBJ2-3|TRBV30
TGTGCCTGGACCCCCTCGGGGGATACGCAGTATTTT
CAWTPSGDTQYF
>NA|NA|13|TRBJ2-7|TRBV6-1
TGTGCCAGCAGTGTATTGGACAGCTACGAGCAGTACTTC
CASSVLDSYEQYF
>NA|once|12|TRBJ1-2|TRBV30
TGTGCCTGGAGTAGCTCAGGGCCTGGCTACACCTTC
CAWSSSGPGYTF
>TRBD1|NA|13|TRBJ1-2|TRBV30
TGTGCCTGGGGTACAGGGGGCGGCTATGGCTACACCTTC
CAWGTGGGYGYTF
>NA|NA|13|TRBJ1-1|TRBV9
TGTGCCAGCAGCGTAGTGGACTATACTGAAGCTTTCTTT
CASSVVDYTEAFF
>NA|NA|16|TRBJ2-5|TRBV29-1
TGCAGCGTTGAAGATCGAACGGGACGGCCATCAGGAACCCAGTACTTC
CSVEDRTGRPSGTQYF
>NA|NA|13|TRBJ1-1|TRBV11-2
TGTGCCAGCAGTTTCAGGGGCGCCGCTGAAGCTTTCTTT
CASSFRGAAEAFF
>NA|NA|13|TRBJ1-1|TRBV30
TGTGCCTCCCAAGGGGCCAGGAACACTGAAGCTTTCTTT
CASQGARNTEAFF
>NA|NA|14|TRBJ2-7|TRBV7-2
TGTGCCAGCAGCTTAGAGAGGGGGACCTACGAGCAGTACTTC
CASSLERGTYEQYF
>NA|few|15|TRBJ1-1|TRBV6-5
TGTGCCAGCAGTTATCGAGGGAACATGAACACTGAAGCTTTCTTT
CASSYRGNMNTEAFF
>NA|NA|14|TRBJ1-4|TRBV18
TGTGCCAGCTCACCGTCCGGACTTAATGAAAAACTGTTTTTT
CASSPSGLNEKLFF
>NA|NA|13|TRBJ2-4|TRBV15
TGTGCCACCGAAAAGGACCCCAACCATATTCAGTACTTC
CATEKDPNHIQYF
>NA|NA|12|TRBJ1-2|TRBV9
TGTGCCAGCAGCGTATTAGGCTATGGCTACACCTTC
CASSVLGYGYTF
>TRBD1|NA|15|TRBJ2-2|TRBV5-6
TGTGCCAGCAGCCACAGGGGGAGAGGAACCGGGGAGCTGTTTTTT
CASSHRGRGTGELFF
>NA|few|13|TRBJ1-1|TRBV6-5
TGTGCCAGCAGTTACTCGGGGACGACTGAAGCTTTCTTT
CASSYSGTTEAFF
>NA|NA|12|TRBJ2-7|TRBV6-5
TGTGCCAGCAGTCCTCGGGTGCCCGAGCAGTACTTC
CASSPRVPEQYF
>TRBD2|NA|16|TRBJ2-5|TRBV18
TGTGCCAGCTCACCCCTCTTAGCGGGGGGGCTAGAGACCCAGTACTTC
CASSPLLAGGLETQYF
>NA|NA|13|TRBJ1-2|TRBV23-1
TGCGCCAGCGGGAAACAGGGCAACTATGGCTACACCTTC
CASGKQGNYGYTF
>NA|NA|15|TRBJ2-7|TRBV5-1
TGCGCCAGCAGCTTGGCGGGGAATCGAGACTACGAGCAGTACTTC
CASSLAGNRDYEQYF
>TRBD1|few|13|TRBJ1-2|TRBV29-1
TGCAGCGTAAATTCAGGGGGCAGTGGAGGCTACACCTTC
CSVNSGGSGGYTF
>NA|NA|13|TRBJ1-1|TRBV5-1
TGCGCCAGCAGCCCTACGACGGATGCCGAAGCTTTCTTT
CASSPTTDAEAFF
>TRBD2|few|15|TRBJ2-7|TRBV6-1
TGTGCCAGCAGTTCGGCCGGGGGGTCCTCCTACGAGCAGTACTTC
CASSSAGGSSYEQYF
>NA|NA|15|TRBJ1-6|TRBV30
TGTGCCTGGAGTGTACAAGTTGGCAGGACTTCACCCCTCCACTTT
CAWSVQVGRTSPLHF
>NA|NA|13|TRBJ1-6|TRBV10-1
TGCGCCAGCAGTGATTACAAGGATTCACCCCTCCACTTT
CASSDYKDSPLHF
>NA|few|15|TRBJ2-6|TRBV11-1
TGTGCCAGCAGTCCTCGTTCCACTGGGGCCAACGTCCTGACTTTC
CASSPRSTGANVLTF
>NA|NA|14|TRBJ1-2|TRBV5-1
TGCGCCAGCAGCGAACCCGGCGGCGACTATGGCTACACCTTC
CASSEPGGDYGYTF
>TRBD2|NA|16|TRBJ2-5|TRBV29-1
TGCAGCGTTGAAGAGGGTGGACTAGCGGGGTTGGAGACCCAGTACTTC
CSVEEGGLAGLETQYF
>TRBD1|once|13|TRBJ1-1|TRBV27
TGTGCCAGCAGTTTACCCGGACAGGGAGAAGCTTTCTTT
CASSLPGQGEAFF
>NA|NA|14|TRBJ2-7|TRBV30
TGTGCCTGGAGTGGGGGGACAACTTACTACGAGCAGTACTTC
CAWSGGTTYYEQYF
>TRBD2|NA|16|TRBJ2-2|TRBV6-1
TGTGCCAGCAGTGCACTAGCGGGGGTGAACACCGGGGAGCTGTTTTTT
CASSALAGVNTGELFF
>NA|NA|12|TRBJ2-3|TRBV23-1
TGCGCCAGCAGTCCTTGTGTGGGCCCGCAGTATTTT
CASSPCVGPQYF
>NA|NA|14|TRBJ1-2|TRBV29-1
TGCAGCGTTGAATCCCCAGGGCGTAACTATGGCTACACCTTC
CSVESPGRNYGYTF
>TRBD1|few|12|TRBJ1-2|TRBV29-1
TGCAGCGGTGGAGGACAGGCCTATGGCTACACCTTC
CSGGGQAYGYTF
>NA|NA|15|TRBJ2-7|TRBV7-9
TGTGCCAGCAGCCCGAATTGGGGGGTCGCGCACGAGCAGTACTTC
CASSPNWGVAHEQYF
>NA|NA|14|TRBJ1-1|TRBV10-3
TGTGCCATCAGAGGTGATCCCTCGAACACTGAAGCTTTCTTT
CAIRGDPSNTEAFF
>TRBD1|NA|14|TRBJ2-7|TRBV18
TGTGCCAGCTCACCAGGGACAGAGTCCTACGAGCAGTACTTC
CASSPGTESYEQYF
>NA|NA|11|TRBJ2-2|TRBV5-1
TGCGCCAGCAGCTTTGCCGGGGAGCTGTTTTTT
CASSFAGELFF
>NA|few|12|TRBJ2-7|TRBV29-1
TGCAGCGTTGTGAGTTACTCCTACGAGCAGTACTTC
CSVVSYSYEQYF
>TRBD1|few|16|TRBJ2-3|TRBV5-4
TGTGCCAGCAGCGATCCCAGGACAGGGAGCACAGATACGCAGTATTTT
CASSDPRTGSTDTQYF
>NA|NA|15|TRBJ2-3|TRBV13
TGTGCCAGCAGCTTCCGGGGGCCCCGCACAGATACGCAGTATTTT
CASSFRGPRTDTQYF
>NA|NA|12|TRBJ2-1|TRBV6-6
TGTGCCAGCAGCTACCTGGGGGCCGAGCAGTTCTTC
CASSYLGAEQFF
>NA|NA|15|TRBJ1-2|TRBV5-1
TGCGCCAGCAGCTTATCGGGAGCTCAACCCTCTGGCTACACCTTC
CASSLSGAQPSGYTF
>TRBD1|NA|16|TRBJ2-1|TRBV30
TGTGCCTGGACCGCACAGGGGCCCATTATCTACAATGAGCAGTTCTTC
CAWTAQGPIIYNEQFF
>NA|NA|16|TRBJ1-6|TRBV27
TGTGCCAGCAGTTCCGGCGCCCGGAGCTATAATTCACCCCTCCACTTT
CASSSGARSYNSPLHF
>TRBD1|NA|15|TRBJ1-1|TRBV27
TGTGCCAGCAGTACGCGACAGGGCTCGAACACTGAAGCTTTCTTT
CASSTRQGSNTEAFF
>TRBD1|many|13|TRBJ1-2|TRBV6-6
TGTGCCAGCACCTTCGGACAGGGCGGTGGCTACACCTTC
CASTFGQGGGYTF
>NA|once|13|TRBJ1-2|TRBV25-1
TGTGCCAGCAGTGATGACGCTAACTATGGCTACACCTTC
CASSDDANYGYTF
>NA|NA|16|TRBJ1-2|TRBV29-1
TGCAGCGTTGTTTCAGGGGTATCCAACCCGACCTATGGCTACACCTTC
CSVVSGVSNPTYGYTF
>NA|NA|16|TRBJ1-2|TRBV27
TGTGCCAGCAGTCCCTACCCCACCATAGGGAACTATGGCTACACCTTC
CASSPYPTIGNYGYTF
>TRBD2|NA|14|TRBJ2-1|TRBV9
TGTGCCAGCAGCCTCGGGCTAGCGGGGTGGGAGCAGTTCTTC
CASSLGLAGWEQFF
>NA|many|13|TRBJ2-7|TRBV19
TGTGCCAGTAGTTTCGGCAGGAGCTACGAGCAGTACTTC
CASSFGRSYEQYF